The clone carrying this TCR beta chain occurred a few times. What it recognizes is unknown. V lost 7 bases to trimming and J lost 4 bases, with 15 bases between them. The germline V gene encodes CDR1 MNHNS and CDR2 SASEGT. The CDR3 totals 14 residues. The time point here: patch test 1, 2 weeks after DPC sensitization. Treatment: therapeutic diphenylcyclopropenone sensitization with weekly scalp DPC. Venepuncture was done earlier than the placement of each patch test. The data stem from a study of human T cells and chemical hapten exposure. In the study overall: Recorded diagnoses among the mostly female patients were alopecia areata, totalis or universalis. Study observations and caveats: TCRs at high frequency, those above 1 in 1000, did not change with DPC sensitization.

It was the library that attached unique molecular identifiers to individual cDNA molecules. TCRdb reprocessed the RACE reads with MiXCR, giving one entry per CDR3 protein. The sample includes approximately 350,000 distinct CDR3 sequences, approximately 6.3% of them seen just once. This specimen consisted of whole blood, obtained in connection with sensitization to the hapten diphenylcyclopropenone (DPC). The receptor's source is a woman aged 18-29 years with alopecia areata. Some clones in this sample may be carry-over from other donors' samples. V is TRBV6-1 and J is TRBJ2-3, with D possibly matching TRBD1 (7 bases). The CDR3 loop is CASISGGPADTQYF. The CDR3 DNA reads TGTGCCAGCATTTCAGGGGGGCCAGCAGATACGCAGTATTTT.